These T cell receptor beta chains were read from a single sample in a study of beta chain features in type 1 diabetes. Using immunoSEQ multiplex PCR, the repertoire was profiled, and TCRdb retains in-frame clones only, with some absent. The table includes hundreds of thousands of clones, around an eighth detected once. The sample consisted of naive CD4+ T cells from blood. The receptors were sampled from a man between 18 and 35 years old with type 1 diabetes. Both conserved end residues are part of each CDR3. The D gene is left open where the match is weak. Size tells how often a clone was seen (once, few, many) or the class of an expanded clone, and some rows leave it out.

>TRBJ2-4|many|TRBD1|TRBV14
TGTGCCAGCAGCCACAGGGGGCGATTTCAGAACATTCAGTACTTC
CASSHRGRFQNIQYF
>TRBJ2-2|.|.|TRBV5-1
TGCGCCAGCAGCTTAGGCGCAGGGTGGACCACCGGGGAGCTGTTTTTT
CASSLGAGWTTGELFF
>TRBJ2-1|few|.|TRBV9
TGTGCCAGCAGCGTAGGAGGCTTCAAATACAATGAGCAGTTCTTC
CASSVGGFKYNEQFF
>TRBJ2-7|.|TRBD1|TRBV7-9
TGTGCCAGCAGCTCAGGGACAGGGGATTCCTACGAGCAGTACTTC
CASSSGTGDSYEQYF
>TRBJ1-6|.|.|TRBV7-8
TGTGCCAGCAGTCCGACACTAAATAATTCACCCCTCCACTTT
CASSPTLNNSPLHF
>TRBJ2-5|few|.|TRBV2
TGTGCCAGCAGTGGCCAGGGACAAGAGACCCAGTACTTC
CASSGQGQETQYF
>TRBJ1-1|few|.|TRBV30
TGTGCCTGGAGGGGGGTCACTGAAGCTTTCTTT
CAWRGVTEAFF
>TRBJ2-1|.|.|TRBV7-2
TGTGCCAGCAGCTTACGTTGGAGACAGCCTAATGAGCAGTTCTTC
CASSLRWRQPNEQFF
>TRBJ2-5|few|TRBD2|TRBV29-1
TGCAGCGTCACCCTAGCGGGAGGGCCGGACGAGACCCAGTACTTC
CSVTLAGGPDETQYF
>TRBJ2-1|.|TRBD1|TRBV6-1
TGTGCCAGCACTCGTGCAGGGGGTGCGTACAATGAGCAGTTCTTC
CASTRAGGAYNEQFF
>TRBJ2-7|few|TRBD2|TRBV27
TGTGCCAGCCGCCGATACGGGACTAGCGGACCTCGGTCCTACGAGCAGTACTTC
CASRRYGTSGPRSYEQYF
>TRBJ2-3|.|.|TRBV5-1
TGCGCCAGCAGCTTGGAGGGCTCAGATACGCAGTATTTT
CASSLEGSDTQYF
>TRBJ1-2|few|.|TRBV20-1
TGCAGTGCTTCCCAAGTAGTAGGGTACACCTTC
CSASQVVGYTF
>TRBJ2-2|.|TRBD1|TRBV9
TGTGCCAGCAGCGTAGGGGAGGGACAGGGGAACACCGGGGAGCTGTTTTTT
CASSVGEGQGNTGELFF
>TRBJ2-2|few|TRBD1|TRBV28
TGTGCCAGCAGTCATCGACAGGGGGCCCTTCCCGGGGAGCTGTTTTTT
CASSHRQGALPGELFF
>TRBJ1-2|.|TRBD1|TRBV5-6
TGTGCCAGCAACCAAATGGCCGGGACAGGGATCTATGGCTACACCTTC
CASNQMAGTGIYGYTF
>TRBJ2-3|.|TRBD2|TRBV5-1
TGCGCCAGCAGCCTGGCGACTAGCGCAAGCACAGATACGCAGTATTTT
CASSLATSASTDTQYF
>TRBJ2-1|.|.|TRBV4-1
TGCGCCAGCAGCCCAAGGCAGCGGCCCAATGAGCAGTTCTTC
CASSPRQRPNEQFF
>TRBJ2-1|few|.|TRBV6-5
TGTGCCAGCAACCCAGAGGACAGAGGCTACAATGAGCAGTTCTTC
CASNPEDRGYNEQFF
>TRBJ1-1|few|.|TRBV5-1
TGCGCCAGCAGCTTACTACGGCAAAACACTGAAGCTTTCTTT
CASSLLRQNTEAFF